A single TCR beta chain is shown here with its context. This specimen comes from a study of control samples from healthy donors and cancer patients. Per the germline V gene, CDR1 is KGHDR and CDR2 is SFDVKD. This CDR3 is 16 amino acids long. V was shortened by 4 bases and J by 5 bases, with 17 bases between the two germline ends. Sequencing was performed with immunoSEQ multiplex PCR; in TCRdb, only in-frame clones are kept and a portion is missing. This table holds roughly 30,000 clones, roughly 85% found once. This TCR derives from a man aged 55 to 70 with head and neck cancer. Sample: PBMCs. The chain joins TRBV24-1 to TRBJ2-1; D is possibly TRBD1 or TRBD2 (6 bases each). CDR3 loop: CATSDLRGAVDNEQFF. CDR3 sequence (DNA): TGTGCCACCAGTGACCTGAGGGGGGCGGTAGACAATGAGCAGTTCTTC.